This entry features one T cell receptor beta chain sequence. Germline assignment: CDR1 DFQATT and CDR2 SNEGSKA (reference sequence). This CDR3 contains 13 residues. V lost 5 bases and J lost 1, with 10 bases in between. The sample comes from a study of patients and donors after allogeneic stem cell transplantation. TCRdb re-analysed the RT-PCR reads in MiXCR, keeping a single row per CDR3 protein. Of approximately 140,000 distinct CDR3 sequences listed, about two fifths are singletons. The rearrangement uses TRBV20-1 and TRBJ2-3; the D call may be TRBD1 or TRBD2 (5 bases each). The sequence came from a human donor who was either an allogeneic HSCT recipient or a stem cell or donor lymphocyte infusion donor (not recorded which). It is not recorded whose cells these are; they may come from a transplant donor. The specimen sequenced was blood, either unsorted or a sorted T cell fraction (not recorded which). The DNA for the CDR3 is TGCAGTGCTTACCAGGGAGGCACAGATACGCAGTATTTT. It codes for CSAYQGGTDTQYF.